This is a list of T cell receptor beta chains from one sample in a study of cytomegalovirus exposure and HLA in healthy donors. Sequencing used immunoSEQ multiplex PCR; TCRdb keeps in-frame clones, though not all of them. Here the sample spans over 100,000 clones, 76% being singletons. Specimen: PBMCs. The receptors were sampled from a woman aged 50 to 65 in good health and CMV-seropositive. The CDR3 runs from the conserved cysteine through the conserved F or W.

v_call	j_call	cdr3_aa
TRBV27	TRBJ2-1	CASSFSTGSNEQFF
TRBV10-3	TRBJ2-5	CAISESSPGETQYF
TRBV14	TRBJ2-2	CASSQIWRATGELFF
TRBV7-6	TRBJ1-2	CASSLVGGLGYTF
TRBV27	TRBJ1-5	CASSPGGLRQPQHF
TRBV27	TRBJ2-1	CASRTGGTYNEQFF
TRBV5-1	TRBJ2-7	CASSTSDRGDEQYF
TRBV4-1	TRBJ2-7	CASSHQPTQGRDEQYF
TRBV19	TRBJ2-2	CASSIGPAGDTGELFF
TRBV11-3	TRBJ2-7	CASSLSLSSYEQYF
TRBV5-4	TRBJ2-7	CASSRDSTYEQYF
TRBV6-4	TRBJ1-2	CASSLGTPRSNYGYTF
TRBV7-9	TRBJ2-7	CASSPTGYEQYF
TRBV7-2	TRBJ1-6	CASSLVPGQNSPLHF
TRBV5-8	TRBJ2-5	CASSLVGGRETQYF
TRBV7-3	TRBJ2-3	CASSSGTGGPTDTQYF
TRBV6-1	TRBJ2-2	CASSESLGLANTGELFF
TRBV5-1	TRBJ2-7	CASSLRGGSSYEQYF
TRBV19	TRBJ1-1	CASNPTQNTEAFF
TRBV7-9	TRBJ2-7	CASSLEFSGQEQYF
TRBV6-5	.	CASSIDRYEQYF
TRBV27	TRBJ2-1	CASSRTSGSYNEQFF
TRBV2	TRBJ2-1	CASSGTSGGPYNEQFF
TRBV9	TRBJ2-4	CASSSQGAVKNSQYF
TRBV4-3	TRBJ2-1	CASSQGTGSNEQFF
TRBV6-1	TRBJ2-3	CASGRGSTDTQYF
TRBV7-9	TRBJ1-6	CASSLAAGGGPSPLHF
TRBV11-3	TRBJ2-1	CASSLRQSSYNEQFF
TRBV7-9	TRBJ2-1	CASSPRGLAGGYNEQFF
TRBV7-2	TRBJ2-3	CASSRGGSTTDTQYF
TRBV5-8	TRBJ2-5	CASSLKGEETQYF
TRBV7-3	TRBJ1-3	CASSLDRGNTIYF
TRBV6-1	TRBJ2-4	CASREVGLAKNIQYF
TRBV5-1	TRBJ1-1	CASSFGTANTEAFF
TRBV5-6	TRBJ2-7	CASSLIRQDYEQYF
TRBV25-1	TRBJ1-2	CASRGQGVPNYGYTF
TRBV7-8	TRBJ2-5	CASILSPRGEGETQYF
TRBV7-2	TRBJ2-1	CASSPQRGLKNEQFF
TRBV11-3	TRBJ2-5	CASSPGTGSGETQYF
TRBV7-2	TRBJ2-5	CASSPGTLQETQYF
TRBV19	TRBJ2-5	CASTTGPQETQYF
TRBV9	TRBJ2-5	CASSVGEGRETQYF
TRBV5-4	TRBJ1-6	CASSSLRTGPNSPLHF
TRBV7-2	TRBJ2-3	CASSLDMTGGTDTQYF
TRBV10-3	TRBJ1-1	CAIRDPTGNTEAFF
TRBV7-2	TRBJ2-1	CASSFRLAGVSSYNEQFF
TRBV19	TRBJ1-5	CASSPDRAYNQPQHF
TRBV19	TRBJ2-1	CASSRDLGLAVGEQFF
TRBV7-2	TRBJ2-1	CASSLRGVGDEQFF
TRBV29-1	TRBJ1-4	CSARGSLNEKLFF
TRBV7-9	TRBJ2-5	CASSPETGRETQYF
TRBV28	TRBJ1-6	CASSGDRGLSSYNSPLHF
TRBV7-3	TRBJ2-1	CASSLGGQGRNEQFF
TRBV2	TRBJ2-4	CASSTGGIPKNIQYF
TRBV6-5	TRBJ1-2	CASSYSGQGAGYGYTF
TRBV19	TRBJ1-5	CASSPTSPDRVNQPQHF
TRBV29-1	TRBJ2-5	CSAPDRGSLQETQYF